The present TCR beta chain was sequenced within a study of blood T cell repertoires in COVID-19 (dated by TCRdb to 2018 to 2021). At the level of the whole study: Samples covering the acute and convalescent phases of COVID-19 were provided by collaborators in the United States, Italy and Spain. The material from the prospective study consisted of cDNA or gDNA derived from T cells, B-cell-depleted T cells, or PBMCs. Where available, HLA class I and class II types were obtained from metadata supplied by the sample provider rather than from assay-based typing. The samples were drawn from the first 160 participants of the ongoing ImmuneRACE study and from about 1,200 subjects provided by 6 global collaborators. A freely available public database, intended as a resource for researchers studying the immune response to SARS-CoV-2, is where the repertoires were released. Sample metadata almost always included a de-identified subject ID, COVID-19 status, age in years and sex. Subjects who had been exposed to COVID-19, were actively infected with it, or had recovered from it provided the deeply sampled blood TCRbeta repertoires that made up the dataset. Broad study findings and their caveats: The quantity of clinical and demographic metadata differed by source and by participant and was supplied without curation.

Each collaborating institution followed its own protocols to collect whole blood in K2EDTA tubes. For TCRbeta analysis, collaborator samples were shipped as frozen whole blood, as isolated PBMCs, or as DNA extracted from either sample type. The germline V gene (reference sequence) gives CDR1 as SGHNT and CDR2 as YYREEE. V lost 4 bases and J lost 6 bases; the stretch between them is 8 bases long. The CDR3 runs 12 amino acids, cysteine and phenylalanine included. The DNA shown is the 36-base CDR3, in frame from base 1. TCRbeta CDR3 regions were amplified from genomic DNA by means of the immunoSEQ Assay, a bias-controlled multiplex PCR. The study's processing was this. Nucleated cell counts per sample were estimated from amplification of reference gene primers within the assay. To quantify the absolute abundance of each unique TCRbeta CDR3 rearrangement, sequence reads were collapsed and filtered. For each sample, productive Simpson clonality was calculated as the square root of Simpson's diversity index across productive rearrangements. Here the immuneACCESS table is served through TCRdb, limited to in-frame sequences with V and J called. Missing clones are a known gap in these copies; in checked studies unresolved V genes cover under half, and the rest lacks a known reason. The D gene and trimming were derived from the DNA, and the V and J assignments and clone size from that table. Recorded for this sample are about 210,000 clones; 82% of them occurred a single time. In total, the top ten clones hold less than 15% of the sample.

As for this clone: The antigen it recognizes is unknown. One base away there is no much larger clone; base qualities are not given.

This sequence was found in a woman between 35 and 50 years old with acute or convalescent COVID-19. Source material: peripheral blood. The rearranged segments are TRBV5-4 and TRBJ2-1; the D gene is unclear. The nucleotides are TGTGCCAGCAGCCCTCCTACCAATGAGCAGTTCTTC. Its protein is CASSPPTNEQFF.